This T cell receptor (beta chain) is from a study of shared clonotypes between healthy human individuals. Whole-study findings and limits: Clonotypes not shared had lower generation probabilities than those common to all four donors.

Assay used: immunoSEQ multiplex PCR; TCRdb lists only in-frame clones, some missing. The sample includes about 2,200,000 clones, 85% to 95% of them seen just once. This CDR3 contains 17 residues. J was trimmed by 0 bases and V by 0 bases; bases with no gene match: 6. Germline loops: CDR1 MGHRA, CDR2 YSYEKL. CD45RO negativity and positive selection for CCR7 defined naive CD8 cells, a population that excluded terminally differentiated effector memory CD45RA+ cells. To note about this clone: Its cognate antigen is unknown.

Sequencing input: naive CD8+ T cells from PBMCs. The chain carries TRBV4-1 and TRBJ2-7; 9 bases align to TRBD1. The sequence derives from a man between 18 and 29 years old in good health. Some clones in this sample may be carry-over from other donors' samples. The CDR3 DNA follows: TGCGCCAGCAGCCAAGAAACAGGGGGCCTAAGCTCCTACGAGCAGTACTTC. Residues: CASSQETGGLSSYEQYF.